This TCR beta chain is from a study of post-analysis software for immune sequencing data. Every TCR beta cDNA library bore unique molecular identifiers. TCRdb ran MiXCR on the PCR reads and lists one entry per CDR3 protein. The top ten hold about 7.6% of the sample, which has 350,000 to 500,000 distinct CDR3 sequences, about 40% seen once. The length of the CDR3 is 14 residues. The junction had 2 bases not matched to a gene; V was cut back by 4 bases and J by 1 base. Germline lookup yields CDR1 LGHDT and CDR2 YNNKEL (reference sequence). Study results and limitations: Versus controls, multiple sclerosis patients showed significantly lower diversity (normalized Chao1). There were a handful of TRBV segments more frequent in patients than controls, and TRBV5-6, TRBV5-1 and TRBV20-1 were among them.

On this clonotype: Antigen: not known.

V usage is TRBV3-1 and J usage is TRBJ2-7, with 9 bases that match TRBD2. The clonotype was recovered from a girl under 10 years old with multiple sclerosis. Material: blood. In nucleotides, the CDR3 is TGTGCCAGCAGCCCTAGCGGGAATTCCTACGAGCAGTACTTC. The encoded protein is CASSPSGNSYEQYF.